Listed below are T cell receptor beta chains from one sample, sequenced in a study of T cell responses to AZD1222 COVID-19 vaccine. Sequencing used immunoSEQ multiplex PCR; TCRdb keeps in-frame clones, though not all of them. Of some 130,000 clones in the sample, around 90% were seen once. Sequenced here: peripheral blood, sampled on day 0 of AZD1222 vaccination. The receptors were sampled from an adult in good health. Both conserved end residues are part of each CDR3. A D gene is named only where the DNA matches it firmly. Clone size is given for some rows only: seen once, a few or many times, or a class if the clone is expanded.

CASSETMADYSAFSYEQYF,TGTGCCAGCAGCGAAACCATGGCAGACTACTCCGCTTTCTCCTACGAGCAGTACTTC,.,TRBJ2-7,TRBV14,.
CASSRVHQDTQYF,TGTGCCAGCAGCCGCGTCCATCAGGATACGCAGTATTTT,.,TRBJ2-3,TRBV11-3,.
CASSSPAGHSSNTNSPLHF,TGTGCCAGCAGCTCGCCAGCGGGACACTCTTCCAACACGAATTCACCCCTCCACTTT,.,TRBJ1-6,TRBV7-2,.
CASSLEGNYGYTF,TGTGCCAGCAGCTTGGAGGGGAACTATGGCTACACCTTC,.,TRBJ1-2,TRBV5-4,.
CASSLTVNTEAFF,TGTGCCAGCAGCTTAACTGTGAACACTGAAGCTTTCTTT,.,TRBJ1-1,TRBV7-3,.
CASTKTGTSSYNSPLHF,TGTGCCAGCACAAAGACGGGGACAAGCTCCTATAATTCACCCCTCCACTTT,.,TRBJ1-6,TRBV27,.
CASGPVRVGGATGELFF,TGTGCTAGTGGTCCCGTCAGAGTGGGGGGGGCAACCGGGGAGCTGTTTTTT,.,TRBJ2-2,TRBV12-5,.
CASLIGTGAQPQHF,TGTGCCAGCCTCATTGGGACAGGGGCCCAGCCCCAGCATTTT,.,TRBJ1-5,TRBV28,TRBD1
CASMHRGLQSAEAFF,TGTGCCAGTATGCACAGGGGGCTCCAGTCGGCTGAAGCTTTCTTT,.,TRBJ1-1,TRBV19,TRBD1
CASSSSRAQLNTGELFF,TGTGCCAGCAGCTCGAGTAGGGCGCAGCTTAACACCGGGGAGCTGTTTTTT,once,TRBJ2-2,TRBV9,.
CATSRVVGVATSGNTIYF,TGTGCCACCAGCAGAGTGGTAGGGGTGGCTACCTCTGGAAACACCATATATTTT,once,TRBJ1-3,TRBV15,.
CASSPEGYEQYF,TGTGCCAGCTCTCCCGAGGGCTACGAGCAGTACTTC,.,TRBJ2-7,TRBV6-5,.
CASSQGGTSGTTDTQYF,TGTGCCAGCAGCCAGGGTGGGACTAGCGGAACCACAGATACGCAGTATTTT,.,TRBJ2-3,TRBV4-2,TRBD2
CASSPGTGVGNTEAFF,TGTGCCAGCAGCCCCGGGACAGGGGTAGGGAACACTGAAGCTTTCTTT,.,TRBJ1-1,TRBV7-9,TRBD1
CASSSRTARTGELFF,TGTGCCAGCAGTTCTCGGACAGCAAGGACCGGGGAGCTGTTTTTT,.,TRBJ2-2,TRBV28,.